This TCR beta chain appears in the sequencing data of a study of shared T cell receptors in the human thymus (dated by TCRdb to the early 2020s). Regarding the study in general: The study investigated the way shared, self-reactive T-cell receptor alpha chains are produced in the human thymus.

Concerning this clone itself: The antigen it binds to is not known. Base qualities are not provided; no much larger clone lies one nucleotide away.

To prepare the library, the immunoSEQ multiplex PCR assay was applied. Not all clones reach the TCRdb copy of this immuneACCESS table, which keeps in-frame sequences only. Checked studies attribute under half of the gap to unresolved V genes and leave the rest unexplained. The sample table shows approximately 730,000 clones, and 70% to 90% are seen once. The ten largest clones add up to about 0.011% of the sample. Reading the germline V gene (reference sequence) gives CDR1 MNHEY and CDR2 SMNVEV. V is trimmed back by 7 bases and J by 5 bases, and the junction contains 13 bases that no gene match accounts for. From its cysteine to its phenylalanine, the CDR3 spans 15 amino acids. Just CDR3 DNA is preserved here, 45 bases in frame from base 1. Another study also made use of these data, one on human thymus T cells. As the second publication notes: The donors were immunologically healthy infants in Finland who had open corrective cardiac surgery for congenital heart defects. The thymus tissue came from surgical resects taken out during corrective cardiac surgery. Biased V and J gene segment usage appeared to be present in both thymic and peripheral blood repertoires. The related research reported highly overlapping thymic TCR repertoires among unrelated individuals. TCR alpha and beta repertoires from roughly 8 infant thymus samples and four related peripheral blood samples were characterized in the study. Donor ages ranged from about 6 to 244 days, and the cohort comprised roughly six male and a couple of female infants. After being mechanically released from the tissue, thymocytes were kept at -70 degrees C in pellets of about 8.5-32 million cells. A QIAsymphony instrument was used to extract genomic DNA from the frozen cell pellets. The immunoSEQ multiplex PCR assay was used to amplify the TCRB and TCRAD loci from a standardized quantity of quality-controlled genomic DNA. The V(D)J region was spanned by amplicons of a length sufficient to cover the CDR3 and to identify V and J genes. The commercial immunoSEQ service was used to sequence amplicons on an Illumina platform. Primer bias and sequencing errors were corrected as previously described, and TCRAD and TCRB definitions were based on the IMGT database. immunoSEQ Analyzer 3.0 and VDJTools were used for repertoire analysis, which covered basic statistics, V/J segment usage, diversity estimates, rarefaction and pairwise overlap. To estimate diversity, the Chao1, ChaoE, Efron-Thisted, Shannon and inverse Simpson indices were applied, and diversity was also estimated on datasets down-sampled to the smallest sample. Repertoire overlap used strict matching of CDR3 nucleotide sequence, V gene and J gene, with Jaccard-based multidimensional scaling clustering. Thymus samples yielded on average around 850,000 unique TCRB clonotypes, compared with 65,000 to 100,000 from blood samples.

The sequenced sample consisted of thymocytes. Recombination linked TRBV27 to TRBJ1-1; a stretch of 7 junction bases matches TRBD1. The clonotype was recovered from a girl under three years old with a congenital heart defect. Donor details come from another sample of the same person, matched by shared clones. The DNA reads as follows: TGTGCCAGCACCCCTGGACAGGTTCGTTTGACTGAAGCTTTCTTT. It translates as CASTPGQVRLTEAFF.